Listed below are T cell receptor beta chains from one sample, sequenced in a study of T cells in tumors after PD-1 blockade. Method: immunoSEQ multiplex PCR; TCRdb's copy keeps in-frame clones and lacks some. There are 14,000 or so clones in the sample; 55% to 70% occur only once, and 30% to 40% lies in the top ten. The source was tumor tissue, collected after anti-PD-1 treatment. Receptors originate from a human donor with cutaneous squamous cell carcinoma. Both conserved end residues are part of each CDR3. D genes are given only for firm matches. The size of a clone is reported for some rows only, either as once, few or many, or as a class for expanded clones.

NA,NA,TRBV7-6,TRBJ2-7,CASSRTVSYEQYF,TGTGCCAGCAGCAGGACAGTTTCCTACGAGCAGTACTTC
NA,NA,TRBV27,TRBJ1-2,CASSHQEFYGYTF,TGTGCCAGCAGTCACCAGGAGTTCTATGGCTACACCTTC
few,NA,TRBV10-3,TRBJ2-7,CAISEDVYEQYF,TGTGCCATCAGTGAGGACGTCTACGAGCAGTACTTC
NA,NA,TRBV5-1,TRBJ1-3,CASSLGSTGTGNTIYF,TGCGCCAGCAGCTTGGGCTCAACAGGGACTGGAAACACCATATATTTT
NA,NA,TRBV7-8,TRBJ2-3,CASSPGLDTDTQYF,TGTGCCAGCAGCCCCGGACTGGACACAGATACGCAGTATTTT
NA,NA,TRBV3-1/TRBV3-2,TRBJ1-1,CASSPRQYSNTEAFF,TGTGCCAGCAGCCCCCGACAGTACTCAAACACTGAAGCTTTCTTT
NA,NA,TRBV9,TRBJ2-2,CASSVELIRGRNTGELFF,TGTGCCAGCAGCGTAGAATTAATCCGGGGGCGGAACACCGGGGAGCTGTTTTTT
NA,NA,TRBV7-2,TRBJ1-1,CASSNYGRQNTEAFF,TGTGCCAGCAGCAATTATGGCAGGCAGAACACTGAAGCTTTCTTT
medium-sized,TRBD2,TRBV5-1,TRBJ2-3,CASSLRASGGGTDTQYF,TGCGCCAGCAGCTTGCGGGCTAGCGGGGGGGGCACAGATACGCAGTATTTT
NA,TRBD1,TRBV5-6,TRBJ1-5,CASSAGPGTANQPQHF,TGTGCCAGCAGCGCGGGGCCCGGGACAGCCAATCAGCCCCAGCATTTT
few,NA,TRBV19,TRBJ1-2,CASRDTTASGYGYTF,TGTGCCAGTAGGGACACGACAGCCTCGGGCTATGGCTACACCTTC
NA,TRBD1,TRBV9,TRBJ1-2,CASSPTIGQGGANYGYTF,TGTGCCAGCAGCCCCACCATAGGACAGGGGGGAGCTAACTATGGCTACACCTTC
NA,TRBD2,TRBV5-6,TRBJ2-2,CASSLPGTSGSRELFF,TGTGCCAGCAGCTTGCCGGGGACTAGCGGGTCTAGGGAGCTGTTTTTT
NA,NA,TRBV30,TRBJ1-3,CAWSDDTGFDTIYF,TGTGCCTGGAGTGATGACACAGGGTTTGACACCATATATTTT
NA,TRBD1,TRBV28,TRBJ1-4,CASSLGGVGTAGKLFF,TGTGCCAGCAGTCTTGGCGGCGTTGGGACAGCTGGAAAACTGTTTTTT
NA,NA,TRBV6-5,TRBJ2-3,CASGYSGEEDTQYF,TGTGCCAGCGGATACTCCGGGGAGGAAGATACGCAGTATTTT
NA,NA,TRBV27,TRBJ2-3,CASRSRDLMAMRYF,TGTGCCAGCAGGAGCAGGGACTTGATGGCCATGAGGTATTTT
NA,NA,TRBV20-1,TRBJ2-7,CSASGSSEQYF,TGCAGTGCGAGTGGGTCCTCCGAGCAGTACTTC
NA,TRBD1,TRBV3-1/TRBV3-2,TRBJ1-2,CASSQVLFDRDHGYTF,TGTGCCAGCAGCCAAGTCTTGTTTGACAGGGATCATGGCTACACCTTC
few,NA,TRBV15,TRBJ1-2,CATSRDWGDPAF,TGTGCCACCAGCAGAGATTGGGGGGACCCAGCCTTC
NA,TRBD2,TRBV28,TRBJ2-3,CASSTGASSGSVTDTQYF,TGTGCCAGCAGTACAGGGGCTTCTAGCGGGAGTGTGACAGATACGCAGTATTTT
NA,NA,TRBV10-3,TRBJ1-1,CAARGGRQNTEAFF,TGTGCCGCCCGGGGGGGCCGGCAGAACACTGAAGCTTTCTTT
few,NA,TRBV18,TRBJ2-3,CASSPPRGYHTDTQYF,TGTGCCAGCTCACCCCCCAGGGGCTACCACACAGATACGCAGTATTTT
few,NA,TRBV30,TRBJ1-5,CAWGGPIAGSNQPQHF,TGTGCCTGGGGAGGCCCCATTGCGGGGAGCAATCAGCCCCAGCATTTT
NA,TRBD1,TRBV7-3,TRBJ1-1,CASRSTGMNTEAFF,TGTGCCAGCAGGTCGACAGGGATGAACACTGAAGCTTTCTTT
medium-sized,NA,TRBV14,TRBJ2-7,CASSQEWATSYEQYF,TGTGCCAGCAGCCAAGAATGGGCAACCTCCTACGAGCAGTACTTC
NA,NA,TRBV2,TRBJ1-2,CASSDGGLNDGYTF,TGTGCCAGCAGTGACGGGGGATTAAATGATGGCTACACCTTC
NA,NA,TRBV3-1/TRBV3-2,TRBJ2-5,CASSQARLRQETQYF,TGTGCCAGCAGCCAAGCTAGGTTGAGGCAAGAGACCCAGTACTTC
NA,NA,TRBV12-5,TRBJ2-1,CASGRDAAYNEQFF,TGTGCTAGTGGCCGGGACGCCGCCTACAATGAGCAGTTCTTC
NA,TRBD1,TRBV6-5,TRBJ1-1,CASSRNGQDTEAFF,TGTGCCAGCAGTCGCAACGGACAGGACACTGAAGCTTTCTTT
NA,NA,TRBV5-1,TRBJ1-2,CASSLGSRGDYGYTF,TGCGCCAGCAGCTTAGGGTCACGGGGGGACTATGGCTACACCTTC
NA,NA,TRBV7-2,TRBJ1-3,CASSFRTRDSGNTIYF,TGTGCCAGCAGCTTCAGGACCAGAGACTCTGGAAACACCATATATTTT
NA,NA,TRBV27,TRBJ2-3,CASSLFTADTQYF,TGTGCCAGCAGTTTATTTACTGCAGATACGCAGTATTTT
few,TRBD1,TRBV18,TRBJ2-7,CASSPPKPGQGFSYEQYF,TGTGCCAGCTCACCACCAAAGCCGGGACAGGGGTTTTCCTACGAGCAGTACTTC
NA,TRBD1,TRBV10-2,TRBJ1-1,CASSVTGTGGTEAFF,TGCGCCAGCAGTGTAACCGGGACAGGGGGCACTGAAGCTTTCTTT
NA,TRBD1,TRBV20-1,TRBJ1-2,CSASVEDRAGYGYTF,TGCAGTGCTAGTGTAGAGGACAGGGCAGGGTATGGCTACACCTTC
NA,TRBD1,TRBV10-2,TRBJ2-2,CASSVDRAAGELFF,TGCGCCAGCAGTGTAGACAGGGCGGCCGGGGAGCTGTTTTTT
NA,NA,TRBV5-1,TRBJ1-2,CASSLNLSPNYGYTF,TGCGCCAGCAGCTTAAATCTTTCGCCCAACTATGGCTACACCTTC
NA,NA,TRBV7-9,TRBJ1-1,CASSSLLGIHTEAFF,TGTGCCAGCAGCTCCCTATTGGGGATTCACACTGAAGCTTTCTTT
NA,TRBD1,TRBV18,TRBJ1-3,CASSLGTDSGNTIYF,TGTGCCAGCTCACTTGGGACAGACTCTGGAAACACCATATATTTT
NA,NA,TRBV5-5,TRBJ1-5,CASSLFDQPQHF,TGTGCCAGCAGCTTGTTTGATCAGCCCCAGCATTTT
NA,TRBD2,TRBV19,TRBJ2-5,CASSRGLAGGQETQYF,TGTGCCAGTAGTAGAGGACTAGCGGGGGGACAAGAGACCCAGTACTTC
once,NA,TRBV7-2,TRBJ1-1,CASSLKHTGTSNTEAFF,TGTGCCAGCAGCCTCAAACATACAGGAACTTCGAACACTGAAGCTTTCTTT
NA,TRBD1,TRBV2,TRBJ2-7,CASGTGTGGFLQYF,TGTGCCAGCGGTACCGGGACAGGGGGTTTCCTGCAGTACTTC
NA,NA,TRBV7-9,TRBJ2-7,CASSLGGTSREQYF,TGTGCCAGCAGCTTAGGCGGCACATCTCGGGAGCAGTACTTC
NA,TRBD1,TRBV29-1,TRBJ1-5,CSVGGGTGSNQPQHF,TGCAGCGTTGGAGGAGGGACAGGGAGCAATCAGCCCCAGCATTTT
NA,NA,TRBV7-3,TRBJ1-6,CASSRSHNSPLHF,TGTGCCAGCAGCCGAAGTCACAATTCACCCCTCCACTTT
once,TRBD1,TRBV28,TRBJ1-6,CASSVPTGGSSYNSPLHF,TGTGCCAGCAGTGTCCCGACAGGGGGGAGCTCCTATAATTCACCCCTCCACTTT
NA,NA,TRBV6-6,TRBJ2-3,CASSRQGGSADTQYF,TGTGCCAGCAGCCGTCAGGGGGGCTCTGCAGATACGCAGTATTTT
NA,NA,TRBV12-3/TRBV12-4,TRBJ2-7,CASSPGANEQYF,TGTGCCAGCAGTCCAGGGGCCAACGAGCAGTACTTC
NA,TRBD2,TRBV27,TRBJ2-1,CASSSTSGASYNEQFF,TGTGCCAGCAGTTCAACTAGCGGTGCCTCCTACAATGAGCAGTTCTTC
NA,NA,TRBV18,TRBJ1-4,CASSPDSLLANEKLFF,TGTGCCAGCTCACCGGACAGCCTTTTAGCTAATGAAAAACTGTTTTTT
few,TRBD2,TRBV6-2/TRBV6-3,TRBJ2-1,CASSVGRLAGWDNEQFF,TGTGCCAGCAGTGTCGGTCGGCTAGCGGGATGGGACAATGAGCAGTTCTTC
medium-sized,NA,TRBV7-9,TRBJ2-5,CASSFMETQYF,TGTGCCAGCAGCTTTATGGAGACCCAGTACTTC
NA,NA,TRBV5-1,TRBJ1-3,CASSLIGPNSGNTIYF,TGCGCCAGCAGCTTGATTGGCCCGAACTCTGGAAACACCATATATTTT